This TCR beta chain was sequenced in a study of human T cells and chemical hapten exposure (dated by TCRdb to 2020 to 2023). With respect to the entire study: For sensitization, 2% DPC in acetone was applied to an approximately 2 cm by approximately 2 cm area of upper inner arm skin. Throughout the roughly 25-week study period, patients were also given weekly therapeutic DPC doses on the scalp. Patch testing on the upper back used Finn chambers containing 0.01% DPC, with scoring done after 6 days according to International Contact Dermatitis Research Group standards. The mostly female patient cohort included alopecia areata with under or over 50% scalp involvement, alopecia totalis and alopecia universalis. Libraries were combined into a pool for sequencing, and differences in TCR yield between samples came mainly from small differences in library volumes within the pool. The study tracked peripheral blood TCR repertoire changes in vivo during primary and secondary sensitization to the hapten diphenylcyclopropenone (DPC) in alopecia patients. Blood was sampled from patients pre-sensitization (week 0) and at 2, 6 and about 24 weeks after DPC sensitization. Roughly 30 alopecia patients provided blood for TCR sequencing at one to four time points (pre-sensitization, 2, 6 and 24 weeks). What the work shows at the level of the full study, not this receptor alone: After repeated subsampling, changes were observed in the strength of the expansion versus patch-test correlation and in the threshold at which the correlation became significant. Alopecia, a presumed autoimmune disease, was present in all patients, so the immune response of the patients might differ from that of healthy individuals. Compared with pre-sensitization or healthy control sets, expanded TCRs formed significantly more large CDR3 similarity clusters, which is consistent with antigen-driven responses. DPC sensitization did not change how many TCRs were above 1 in 1000 frequency, and no evidence was found of alterations in global repertoire structure. Patch test score was positively correlated with the number of PT1 expanded TCRs, with significance at thresholds 8, 16 and 32 but not at 4.

This clonotype was counted ten times or more. Its cognate antigen has yet to be identified. Base-call qualities are not available, and no considerably larger clone is one nucleotide away. The CDR3 runs 15 amino acids, cysteine and phenylalanine included. Of the read, only the CDR3 DNA is kept; its 45 bases are in frame from base 1. The trim is 0 bases for V and 3 bases for J, with a gap of 14 bases between the germline ends. CDR1 and CDR2 are drawn from the germline V gene (reference sequence): GTSNPN, SVGIG. Library construction relied on RACE. This sample was sequenced with a NextSeq 500. Library preparation attached unique molecular identifiers to individual cDNA molecules for quantitative, reproducible TCR counting. For every blood RNA sample, sequencing covered both the TCR alpha and TCR beta chains. From the authors' description of their analysis: Samples had a median of roughly 99,000 TCRs, with a range from roughly 23,224 to 700,000. V, J and CDR3 annotation of the TCR reads was carried out using the Decombinator software suite. For the PS versus PT1 abundance plots, all samples were subsampled to the same number of TCRs (28,000). TCRs were defined as expanded if absent before sensitization and observed at least eight times at the 2-week time point. In TCRdb, the public reads were trimmed at Q25 with fastp and aligned with MiXCR, with productive beta chains retained. Entries are consolidated by CDR3 protein sequence, retaining the most common genes and DNA. These V and J calls derive from TCRdb rather than the authors' analysis. The sample has fewer than 70,000 distinct CDR3 sequences on record, approximately 9.9% of them singletons. Roughly 5.3% of the sample is taken by the ten largest.

Read against the paper, the sample's time point label means: pre-sensitization, week 0. The intended sense of this specimen's treatment or condition label: therapeutic diphenylcyclopropenone sensitization with weekly scalp DPC. At every patch-test visit, the blood draw took place before the patch test was put on. Eligible patients were aged 18 to 70, diagnosed with alopecia, deemed suitable for DPC therapy, and excluded if pregnant. Total RNA was extracted from unfractionated whole blood that had been collected in Tempus Blood RNA tubes. Source: whole blood, taken in connection with sensitization to the hapten diphenylcyclopropenone (DPC). The sequence came from a woman aged 50 to 65 with alopecia areata. Some clones in this sample may be carry-over from other donors' samples. The sequence joins TRBV30 to TRBJ1-1; possibly the D gene is TRBD1, per 5 matching bases. Read as DNA, the sequence is TGTGCCTGGAGTGTCAGGGAGAGAGAGGACACTGAAGCTTTCTTT. It specifies CAWSVREREDTEAFF.